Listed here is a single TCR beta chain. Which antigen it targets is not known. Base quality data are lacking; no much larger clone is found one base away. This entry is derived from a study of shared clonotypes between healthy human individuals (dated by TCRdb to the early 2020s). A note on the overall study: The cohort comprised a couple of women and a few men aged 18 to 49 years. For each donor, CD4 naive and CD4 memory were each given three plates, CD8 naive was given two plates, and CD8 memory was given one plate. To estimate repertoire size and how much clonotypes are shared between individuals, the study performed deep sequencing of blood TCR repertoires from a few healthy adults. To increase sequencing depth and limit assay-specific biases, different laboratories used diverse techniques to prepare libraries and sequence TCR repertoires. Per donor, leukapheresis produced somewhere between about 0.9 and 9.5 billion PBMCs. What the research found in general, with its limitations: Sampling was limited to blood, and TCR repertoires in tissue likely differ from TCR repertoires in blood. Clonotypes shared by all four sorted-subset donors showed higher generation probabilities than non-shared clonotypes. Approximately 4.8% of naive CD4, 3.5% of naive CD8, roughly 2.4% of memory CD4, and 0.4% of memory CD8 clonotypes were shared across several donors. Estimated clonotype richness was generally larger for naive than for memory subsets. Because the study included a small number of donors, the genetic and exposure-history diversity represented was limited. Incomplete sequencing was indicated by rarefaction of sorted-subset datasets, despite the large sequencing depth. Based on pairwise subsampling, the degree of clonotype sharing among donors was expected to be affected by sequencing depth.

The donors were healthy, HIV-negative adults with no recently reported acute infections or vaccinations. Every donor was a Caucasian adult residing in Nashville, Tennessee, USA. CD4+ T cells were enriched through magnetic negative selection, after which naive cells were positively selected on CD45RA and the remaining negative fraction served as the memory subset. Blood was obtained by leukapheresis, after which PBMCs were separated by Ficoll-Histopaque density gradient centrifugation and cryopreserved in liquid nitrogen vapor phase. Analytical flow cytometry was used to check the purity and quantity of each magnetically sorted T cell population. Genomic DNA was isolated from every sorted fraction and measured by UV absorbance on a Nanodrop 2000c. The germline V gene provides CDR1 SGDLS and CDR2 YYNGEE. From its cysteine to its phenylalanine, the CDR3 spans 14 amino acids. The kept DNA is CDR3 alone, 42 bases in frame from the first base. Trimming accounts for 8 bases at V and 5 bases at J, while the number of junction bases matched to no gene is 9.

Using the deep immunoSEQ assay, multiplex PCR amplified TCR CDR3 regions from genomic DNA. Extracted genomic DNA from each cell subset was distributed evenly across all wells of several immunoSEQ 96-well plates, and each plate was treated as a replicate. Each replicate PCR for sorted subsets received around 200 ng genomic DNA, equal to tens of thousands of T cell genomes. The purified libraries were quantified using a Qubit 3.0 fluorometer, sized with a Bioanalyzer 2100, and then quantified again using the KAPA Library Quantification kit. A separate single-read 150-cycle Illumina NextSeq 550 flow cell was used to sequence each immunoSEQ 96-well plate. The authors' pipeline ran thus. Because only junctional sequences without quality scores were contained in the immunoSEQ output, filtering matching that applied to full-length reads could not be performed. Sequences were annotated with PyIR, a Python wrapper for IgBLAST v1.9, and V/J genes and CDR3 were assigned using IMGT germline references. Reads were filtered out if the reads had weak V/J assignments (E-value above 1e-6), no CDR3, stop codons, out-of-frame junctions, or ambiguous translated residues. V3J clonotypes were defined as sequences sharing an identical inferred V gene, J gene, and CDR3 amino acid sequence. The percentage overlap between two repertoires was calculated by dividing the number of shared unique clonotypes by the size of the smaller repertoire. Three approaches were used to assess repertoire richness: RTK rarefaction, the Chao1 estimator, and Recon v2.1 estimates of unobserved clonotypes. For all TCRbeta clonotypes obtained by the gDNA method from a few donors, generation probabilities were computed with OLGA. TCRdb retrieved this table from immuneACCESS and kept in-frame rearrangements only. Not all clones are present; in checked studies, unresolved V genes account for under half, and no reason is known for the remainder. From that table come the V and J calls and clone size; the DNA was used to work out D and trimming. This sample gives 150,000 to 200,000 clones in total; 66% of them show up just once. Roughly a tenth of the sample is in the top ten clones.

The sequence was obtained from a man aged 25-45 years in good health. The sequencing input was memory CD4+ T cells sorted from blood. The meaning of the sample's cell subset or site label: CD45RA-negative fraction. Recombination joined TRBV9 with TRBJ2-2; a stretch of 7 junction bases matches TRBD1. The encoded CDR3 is CARRGRRRTGELFF. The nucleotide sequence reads TGTGCCAGAAGGGGGCGTCGAAGGACCGGGGAGCTGTTTTTT.